The 15 T cell receptor beta chains given below trace back to one sample, sequenced in a study of long-term antiretroviral therapy in people with HIV. The assay, immunoSEQ v3.0, was run at survey level. Produced via immunoSEQ multiplex PCR; TCRdb's table is partial and in-frame only. Of roughly 32,000 clones detected, roughly 98% appear once; the ten largest clones hold 1.9%. Sequencing was performed on unsorted PBMCs, taken 7.6 years after starting antiretroviral therapy. The receptors stem from a man younger than 40 with HIV.

The chain has TRBV6-6 and TRBJ1-1; a possible D gene is TRBD1 (5 bases). Trimming took off 2 bases at V and 4 bases at J, with 11 bases between the two ends. The CDR3 sequence is 14 residues long. In germline, CDR1 is MNHNY, CDR2 SVGAGI (reference sequence). CDR3 loop: CASSYGTGVTEAFF. The CDR3 coding sequence is TGTGCCAGCAGTTACGGGACGGGGGTCACTGAAGCTTTCTTT.

This clone was recorded a few times. The V and J genes are TRBV4-2 and TRBJ1-1; maybe TRBD1 (5 bases). Germline-derived CDR1 and CDR2 are LGHNA and YNFKEQ. Trimming took off 3 bases at V and 6 bases at J, with 14 bases between the two ends. This CDR3 region has 14 residues. CDR3 region: CASSQPQGVAEAFF. In nucleotides, the CDR3 is TGTGCCAGCAGCCAGCCCCAGGGCGTCGCTGAAGCTTTCTTT.

The CDR3 protein is CATSRQETQYF. DNA for the CDR3: TGTGCCACCAGCAGACAAGAGACCCAGTACTTC. The chain joins TRBV15 to TRBJ2-5; D gene uncertain. V was trimmed by 2 bases and J by 2 bases, leaving 0 bases between them. Germline-derived CDR1 and CDR2 are LNHNV and YYDKDF (reference sequence). CDR3 length: 11 amino acids.

The chain joins TRBV11-2 to TRBJ1-1; a weak D match, TRBD1 (6 bases). The germline V gene has CDR1 SGHAT and CDR2 FQNNGV. The germline V and J ends were trimmed by 2 bases and 5 bases, with 18 bases remaining between them. The CDR3 is made up of 16 amino acids. CDR3 nucleotide sequence: TGTGCCAGCAGCTTACACCTCGCGCAGGGGAAGACTGAAGCTTTCTTT. The encoded protein is CASSLHLAQGKTEAFF.

The chain recombines TRBV19 with TRBJ1-1; 9 bases line up with TRBD1. The CDR3 has 14 amino acids. Looked up from germline, CDR1 is LNHDA and CDR2 is SQIVND (reference sequence). V lost 6 bases to trimming and J lost 6 bases; unmatched junction nucleotides: 8. In DNA, the CDR3 is TGTGCCAGTAGCCCCCGGGACAGGGCTTCTGAAGCTTTCTTT. The encoded protein is CASSPRDRASEAFF.

CDR3 sequence (DNA): TGTGCCTGGACCGGGAGGGCCTTGGATGAGCAGTTCTTC. Residues: CAWTGRALDEQFF. The rearrangement uses TRBV30 and TRBJ2-1, with TRBD2 matching 8 bases. From germline, CDR1 is GTSNPN and CDR2 SVGIG (reference sequence). The J segment lost 8 bases and the V segment lost 4 bases, leaving 7 bases of the junction unmatched. CDR3 length: 13 amino acids.

The DNA of the CDR3 is TGTGCCAGCAGTCTTGACAGGGGGAACACTGAAGCTTTCTTT. This gives the protein CASSLDRGNTEAFF. The chain carries TRBV6-6 and TRBJ1-1; 8 nucleotides align to TRBD1. CDR1 MNHNY and CDR2 SVGAGI come from the germline V gene (reference sequence). The CDR3 runs to 14 residues. The ends lost 5 bases at V and 1 base at J; junction bases unmatched: 3.

The chain links TRBV7-6 to TRBJ2-7, with 8 nucleotides matching TRBD2. The length of the CDR3 is 15 residues. Trimming took 5 bases from V and 4 from J; bases not matched to a gene: 10. Germline assignment: CDR1 SGHVS and CDR2 FNYEAQ. This CDR3 is CASSIQAAGGYEQYF. The CDR3 coding sequence is TGTGCCAGCAGCATTCAGGCTGCGGGAGGATACGAGCAGTACTTC. Based on the CDR3 plus reference TRBV7-6 and TRBJ2-7, the full variable domain is GAGVSQSPRYKVTKRGQDVALRCDPISGHVSLYWYRQALGQGPEFLTYFNYEAQQDKSGLPNDRFSAERPEGSISTLTIQRTEQRDSAMYRCASSIQAAGGYEQYFGPGTRLTVT.

V is TRBV29-1 and J is TRBJ1-1; D is unresolved. V was trimmed by 5 bases and J by 3 bases, leaving 10 bases between them. Germline CDR1 and CDR2: SQVTM and ANQGSEA. CDR3 length: 12 amino acids. In nucleotides, the CDR3 is TGCAGCGTTACTGCGGCCTACACTGAAGCTTTCTTT. Its protein is CSVTAAYTEAFF.

The chain recombines TRBV4-2 with TRBJ1-6; 7 nucleotides line up with TRBD1. V shed 1 base and J 7 bases; nucleotides not matched to a gene: 7. Germline V gene sequence: CDR1 LGHNA, CDR2 YNFKEQ. The length of the CDR3 is 16 residues. In DNA form, the CDR3 reads TGTGCCAGCAGCCAAGTTCGGGCGACAGGGAATTCACCCCTCCACTTT. Translated: CASSQVRATGNSPLHF.

The rearrangement joins TRBV30 to TRBJ1-5; 7 nucleotides align to TRBD1. Germline V lookup: CDR1 GTSNPN, CDR2 SVGIG (reference sequence). CDR3 size: 15 residues. V shed 0 bases and J 6 bases; nucleotides not matched to a gene: 8. Here the CDR3 reads CAWSVPGGISQPQHF. CDR3 in DNA: TGTGCCTGGAGTGTACCAGGGGGGATTTCTCAGCCCCAGCATTTT.

The chain joins TRBV19 to TRBJ1-1; TRBD1 matches 10 bases. Unmatched junction bases numbered 8, after V lost 6 bases and J lost 4 bases. The germline CDR1 and CDR2 sequences are LNHDA and SQIVND (reference sequence). This CDR3 is built from 15 residues. The CDR3: CASSPPGTGATEAFF. The CDR3 DNA sequence: TGTGCCAGTAGCCCGCCCGGGACAGGGGCCACTGAAGCTTTCTTT.

This chain connects TRBV30 to TRBJ1-1; D might be TRBD1 (6 bases). V was trimmed by 2 bases and J by 10 bases, leaving 17 bases between them. The CDR3 length is 13 residues. CDR1 is GTSNPN, CDR2 SVGIG, per germline (reference sequence). The CDR3 spells CAWSRVGGARAFF. The DNA of the CDR3 is TGTGCCTGGAGTCGGGTTGGGGGGGCACGAGCTTTCTTT.

The V call is TRBV5-3, the J call TRBJ1-2; D gene uncertain. TRBV5-3 is given ORF status, its function remaining uncertain. CDR3 length equals 11 residues. The V and J ends lost 0 bases and 5 bases respectively, with 2 bases between them. The CDR3 bases are TGTGCCAGAAGCTTGGGATATGGCTACACCTTC. It specifies CARSLGYGYTF.

V usage is TRBV4-3 and J usage is TRBJ1-1, with a possible D match to TRBD1 (5 bases). V lost 0 bases and J lost 4, with 12 bases in between. The CDR3 extends over 15 amino acids. CDR1 LGHNA and CDR2 YSLEER come from the germline V gene. The chain's CDR3 is CASSQDQGLVTEAFF. For the CDR3, the DNA is TGCGCCAGCAGCCAAGATCAGGGACTAGTCACTGAAGCTTTCTTT.